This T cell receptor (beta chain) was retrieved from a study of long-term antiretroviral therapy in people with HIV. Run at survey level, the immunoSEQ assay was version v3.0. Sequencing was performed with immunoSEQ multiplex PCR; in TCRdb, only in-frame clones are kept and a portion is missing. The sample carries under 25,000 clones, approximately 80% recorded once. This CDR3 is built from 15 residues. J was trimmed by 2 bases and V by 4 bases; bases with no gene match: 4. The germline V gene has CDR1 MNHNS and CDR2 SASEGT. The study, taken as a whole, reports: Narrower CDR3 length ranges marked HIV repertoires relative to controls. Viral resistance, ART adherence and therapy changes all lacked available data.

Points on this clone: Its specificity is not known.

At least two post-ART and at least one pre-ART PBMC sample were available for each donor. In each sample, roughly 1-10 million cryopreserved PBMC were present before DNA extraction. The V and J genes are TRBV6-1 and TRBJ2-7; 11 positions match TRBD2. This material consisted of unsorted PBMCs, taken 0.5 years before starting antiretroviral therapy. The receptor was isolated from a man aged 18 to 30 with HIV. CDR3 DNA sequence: TGTGCCAGCAGTGTAACTAGCGGGGGACCCTACGAGCAGTACTTC. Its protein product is CASSVTSGGPYEQYF.